This T cell receptor beta chain was sequenced during a study of cytotoxic CD8 clonotypes in ibrutinib-treated CLL. Study as a whole: Partial responses totalled about 25 and complete responses 2; after median about six years, about 15 remained remitted and approximately twelve progressed. Response material was collected after a median 12 months of treatment, range 6 to 36.

This CDR3 is built from 14 residues. The germline V gene has CDR1 MNHNS and CDR2 SASEGT. V shed 2 bases and J shed 4 bases, with 11 bases lying between them. The intended depth for sequencing was 1 in 200,000 to 1 in 1 million T cells. Clones were read by immunoSEQ multiplex PCR, and TCRdb kept only the in-frame ones, dropping some. The table includes some 200,000 clones, approximately 79% detected once. Notes on this clone: The antigen is unknown.

Points from the study as a whole: Baseline levels of clonality went above those of age-matched healthy donors and moved with circulating CD8+ T-cell counts.

The sequences come from PBMCs, collected after 12 months of ibrutinib treatment. The chain combines TRBV6-1 with TRBJ1-2; D call uncertain. This clonotype was obtained from a human donor with chronic lymphocytic leukemia. Written as DNA, the CDR3 is TGTGCCAGCAGTGAATGGGTGACCCGCTATGGCTACACCTTC. It specifies CASSEWVTRYGYTF.